These T cell receptor beta chains were read from a single sample in a study of shared clonotypes between healthy human individuals. Sequenced by immunoSEQ multiplex PCR; TCRdb stores in-frame clones only, minus some. The sample shows 2 million or so clones, about 95% of them seen only once. The specimen was naive CD4+ T cells sorted from blood. The receptors come from a man aged 18 to 29 in good health. The CDR3 runs from the conserved cysteine through the conserved F or W. The order of the fields is V gene, J gene, D gene, CDR3 protein, CDR3 DNA. The D gene is left open where the match is weak.

TRBV20-1	TRBJ2-1	NA	CSAPLENEQFF	TGCAGTGCTCCCCTTGAGAATGAGCAGTTCTTC
TRBV5-6	TRBJ1-4	TRBD1	CASSSTGGGKLFF	TGTGCCAGCAGCTCAACAGGGGGAGGGAAACTGTTTTTT
TRBV6-6	TRBJ2-7	NA	CASSYSNKYEQYF	TGTGCCAGCAGTTACTCGAATAAGTACGAGCAGTACTTC
TRBV10-3	TRBJ1-5	NA	CAISGSSVGNQPQHF	TGTGCCATCAGTGGCTCCTCGGTGGGCAATCAGCCCCAGCATTTT
TRBV10-2	TRBJ1-1	NA	CASSEFLRGRITEAFF	TGCGCCAGCAGTGAGTTTTTGCGGGGGCGCATAACTGAAGCTTTCTTT
TRBV6-5	TRBJ2-2	NA	CASSYTAGKETGELFF	TGTGCCAGCAGTTACACGGCAGGGAAGGAGACCGGGGAGCTGTTTTTT
TRBV27	TRBJ1-2	TRBD1	CASSLGTGSRGYTF	TGTGCCAGCAGTTTAGGGACAGGGTCCCGGGGCTACACCTTC
TRBV7-2	TRBJ2-7	NA	CASSPSQLGEQYF	TGTGCCAGCAGCCCTAGCCAACTAGGCGAGCAGTACTTC
TRBV5-6	TRBJ1-2	TRBD1	CASIALQGGGYTF	TGTGCCAGCATCGCCCTTCAGGGGGGAGGCTACACCTTC
TRBV20-1	TRBJ2-5	NA	CSARVLETQYF	TGCAGTGCTAGGGTATTAGAGACCCAGTACTTC
TRBV5-1	TRBJ1-5	NA	CASSFGGEKQPQHF	TGCGCCAGCAGCTTTGGGGGGGAGAAGCAGCCCCAGCATTTT
TRBV10-3	TRBJ2-3	TRBD2	CAISESPAAGVPDTQYF	TGTGCCATCAGTGAGTCACCGGCTGCGGGAGTGCCAGATACGCAGTATTTT